The present entry profiles one T cell receptor (beta chain) with its context. The sample originates from a study of blood T cell repertoires in COVID-19. About the study: PBMCs, B-cell-depleted T cells, or T cells were the source of the cDNA or gDNA that made up the material.

Participant-given clinical history determined each cohort assignment. CDR3 length: 13 amino acids. V shed 6 bases and J shed 6 bases, with 12 bases lying between them. The V gene's germline CDR1 is KGHSH and CDR2 LQKENI. Under the authors' procedure: Counts of nucleated cells, estimated from reference gene primer amplification, were obtained. Generated by immunoSEQ multiplex PCR, the TCRdb table keeps only in-frame clones and is missing some. That table supplies the V and J calls and clone size; D and trimming were determined from the DNA. The sample yields approximately 220,000 clones, roughly 91% seen once.

J is TRBJ2-1 and V is TRBV18, with no clear D. Sequencing was performed on PBMCs or T cells enriched from blood (not recorded which). The source is a woman aged 25 to 39 with acute COVID-19. Written as DNA, the CDR3 is TGTGCCAGCTCGCCGCGAAGCCCCAATGAGCAGTTCTTC. This sequence encodes CASSPRSPNEQFF.